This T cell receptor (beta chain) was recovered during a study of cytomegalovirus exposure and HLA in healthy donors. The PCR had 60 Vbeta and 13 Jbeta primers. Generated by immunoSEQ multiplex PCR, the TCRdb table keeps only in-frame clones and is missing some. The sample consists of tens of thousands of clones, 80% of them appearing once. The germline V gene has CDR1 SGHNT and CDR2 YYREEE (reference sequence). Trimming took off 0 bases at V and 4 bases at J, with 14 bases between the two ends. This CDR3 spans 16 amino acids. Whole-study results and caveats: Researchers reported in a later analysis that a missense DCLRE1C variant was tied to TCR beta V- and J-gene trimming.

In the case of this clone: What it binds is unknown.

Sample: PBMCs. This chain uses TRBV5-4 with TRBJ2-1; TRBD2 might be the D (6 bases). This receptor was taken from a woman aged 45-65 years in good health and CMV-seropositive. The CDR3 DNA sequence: TGTGCCAGCAGCTTGGATTCTTGGGGGGAATACAATGAGCAGTTCTTC. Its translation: CASSLDSWGEYNEQFF. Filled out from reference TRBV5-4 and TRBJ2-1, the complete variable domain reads ETGVTQSPTHLIKTRGQQVTLRCSSQSGHNTVSWYQQALGQGPQFIFQYYREEENGRGNFPPRFSGLQFPNYSSELNVNALELDDSALYLCASSLDSWGEYNEQFFGPGTRLTVL.